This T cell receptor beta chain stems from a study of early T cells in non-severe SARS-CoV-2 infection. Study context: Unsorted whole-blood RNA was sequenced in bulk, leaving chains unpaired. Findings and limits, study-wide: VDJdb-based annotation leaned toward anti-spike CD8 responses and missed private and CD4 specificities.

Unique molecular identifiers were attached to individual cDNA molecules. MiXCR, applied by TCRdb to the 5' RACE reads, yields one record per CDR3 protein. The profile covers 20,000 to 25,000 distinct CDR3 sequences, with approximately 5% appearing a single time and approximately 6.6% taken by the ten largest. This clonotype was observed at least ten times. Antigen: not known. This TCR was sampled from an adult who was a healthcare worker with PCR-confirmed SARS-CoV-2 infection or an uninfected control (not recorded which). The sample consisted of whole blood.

CDR3 bases: TGTGCCAGCAGTTTATCAGGCAGGGTCAGCTCACCCCTCCACTTT. This encodes CASSLSGRVSSPLHF. V is TRBV28 and J is TRBJ1-6, with D possibly being TRBD1 (5 bases). CDR1 and CDR2 (germline): MDHEN, SYDVKM. V was clipped by 1 base and J by 10 bases, with 14 bases between them. CDR3 length equals 15 residues.